This T cell receptor beta chain was sequenced for a study of shared clonotypes between healthy human individuals. Authors' methods: ImmunoSEQ gave junction-only sequences without quality scores, so filtering differed. Some clones are missing from TCRdb's copy, which holds only in-frame ones; the method was immunoSEQ multiplex PCR. V, J and clone size are taken as reported in that table, and D and trimming were inferred from the DNA itself. The sample has fewer than 550,000 clones; roughly 85% are singletons. In its sample, this clone was seen once. V lost 9 bases and J lost 0, with 13 bases in between. The CDR3 is made up of 14 amino acids. Germline values: CDR1 SGHTA, CDR2 FQGNSA.

This receptor was identified in a woman between 40 and 55 years old in good health. Some clones in this sample may be carry-over from other donors' samples. The source material was PBMCs. V and J are TRBV7-2 and TRBJ2-3; D uncertain. The chain's CDR3 is CASTDGDSTDTQYF. The CDR3 bases are TGTGCCAGTACCGACGGCGATAGCACAGATACGCAGTATTTT.